What follows are 31 T cell receptor beta chains derived from one specimen sequenced in a study of T-cell memory formation after mild COVID-19. TCRdb independently ran MiXCR on the 5' RACE reads; one entry per CDR3 protein. The sample lists 360,000 or so distinct CDR3 sequences; around 27% were seen once. Sequencing was carried out using PBMCs or a T cell subset sorted from them (not recorded which). These receptors were taken from an adult woman who had mild COVID-19 (a few samples of this study predate the infection). Cell type and time point are not known.

This clonotype was seen only a few times. The chain carries TRBV6-2 or TRBV6-3 and TRBJ2-1, with D possibly matching TRBD2 (7 bases). The CDR3 is 14 amino acids. Trimming shortened V by 7 bases and J by 7 bases, and 17 bases separated the two germline ends. The germline V gene encodes CDR1 MNHEY and CDR2 SVGEGT. The CDR3 loop reads CASILGGHGNEQFF. The CDR3 DNA reads as TGTGCCAGCATATTGGGGGGGCATGGAAATGAGCAGTTCTTC.

There are a few counts of this clonotype. The chain carries TRBV12-3 or TRBV12-4 and TRBJ2-7; D is uncertain. The CDR3 is made up of 13 amino acids. The V end lost 4 bases, the J end lost 0 bases, and 7 bases lay between the germline ends. CDR3 bases: TGTGCCAGCAGTTACGAGAGCTCCTACGAGCAGTACTTC. This codes for CASSYESSYEQYF.

The chain employs TRBV20-1 and TRBJ2-7, with 7 positions matching TRBD2. CDR3 length: 13 residues. V was clipped by 2 bases and J by 4 bases; unmatched bases: 5. CDR1 is DFQATT and CDR2 is SNEGSKA in the germline V gene (reference sequence). As DNA, the CDR3 is TGCAGTGCTAGAATGGCGGGAGTTTACGAGCAGTACTTC. Translation gives CSARMAGVYEQYF.

This clonotype has only a few counts. This rearrangement joins TRBV6-5 to TRBJ2-3, with 8 bases that match TRBD1. There are 16 residues in the CDR3. V lost 3 bases and J lost 4; bases outside the gene matches: 9. Germline values: CDR1 MNHEY, CDR2 SVGAGI. CDR3 residues: CASSYSRGRRADTQYF. The CDR3 DNA follows: TGTGCCAGCAGTTATTCCAGGGGGCGGCGGGCAGATACGCAGTATTTT.

This clonotype was seen a few times. The V gene is TRBV5-1, the J gene TRBJ2-2; weak D call: TRBD1 (5 bases). V lost 0 bases and J 3 bases, leaving 9 bases between the germline ends. The CDR3 contains 15 residues. Germline CDR1 SGHRS, CDR2 YFSETQ. CDR3 protein: CASSLARGDTGELFF. The DNA of the CDR3 is TGCGCCAGCAGCTTGGCTAGGGGCGACACCGGGGAGCTGTTTTTT.

The count of this clonotype is one. The V and J genes are TRBV7-2 and TRBJ2-3; D gene ambiguous. CDR1 is SGHTA, CDR2 FQGNSA, per germline. Trimming removed 5 bases at V and 0 bases at J, with 15 bases between. This CDR3 spans 16 amino acids. The CDR3 loop reads CASSINGRYSTDTQYF. CDR3 in DNA: TGTGCCAGCAGCATAAATGGGCGTTACAGCACAGATACGCAGTATTTT.

This clonotype was seen many times. The V and J genes are TRBV4-1 and TRBJ2-7; tentatively, D is TRBD1 (6 bases). Trimming stripped 0 bases from V and 1 base from J, with 13 bases between. This CDR3 region has 16 residues. Germline CDR1 and CDR2: MGHRA and YSYEKL. CDR3 in amino acids: CASSQDLETGSYEQYF. The CDR3 DNA reads TGCGCCAGCAGCCAAGATCTCGAGACAGGATCCTACGAGCAGTACTTC.

The CDR3 DNA reads as TGTGGACAGGGAAGGAACTACACCTTC. Residues: CGQGRNYTF. The rearrangement joins TRBV6-9 to TRBJ1-2; 7 nucleotides line up with TRBD1. Germline CDR1 MNHGY, CDR2 SVAAGI. The CDR3 totals 9 residues.

This chain uses TRBV29-1 with TRBJ2-1; D is uncertain. Germline V lookup: CDR1 SQVTM, CDR2 ANQGSEA. The CDR3 loop spans 11 amino acids. Trimming cost V 4 bases and J 9 bases, with 10 bases left between them. The CDR3 reads CSVVAVGEQFF. CDR3 nucleotide sequence: TGCAGCGTTGTGGCGGTGGGTGAGCAGTTCTTC.

This clonotype has just a few counts. The chain has TRBV24-1 and TRBJ2-3, with a possible D match to TRBD1 (5 bases). The germline V gene encodes CDR1 KGHDR and CDR2 SFDVKD. The V gene lost 7 bases and the J gene lost 2 bases, with 12 bases spanning the gap. The CDR3 consists of 14 residues. The CDR3 DNA sequence: TGTGCCACCAGAGCGCAGGGTTCCACAGATACGCAGTATTTT. Residues: CATRAQGSTDTQYF.

This chain joins TRBV19 and TRBJ1-1; TRBD1 might be the D (5 bases). The CDR3 spans 18 residues. V shed 1 base and J shed 1 base, with 19 bases lying between them. Germline-derived CDR1 and CDR2 are LNHDA and SQIVND (reference sequence). CDR3 bases: TGTGCCAGTAGTATAGGGGGCCAGATCAAGTTCTCGAACACTGAAGCTTTCTTT. Its protein is CASSIGGQIKFSNTEAFF.

The chain has TRBV24-1 and TRBJ1-1, with D perhaps matching TRBD1 (6 bases). CDR1 KGHDR and CDR2 SFDVKD come from the germline V gene. The CDR3 runs 14 residues. V shed 5 bases and J shed 5 bases, with 14 bases lying between them. Here the CDR3 DNA reads TGTGCCACCAGTGCTGGACAGTCTGGAACTGAAGCTTTCTTT. This translates into CATSAGQSGTEAFF.

A few counts support this clonotype. The chain links TRBV7-6 to TRBJ2-2, with D possibly matching TRBD1 (6 bases). Germline V CDR1 and CDR2: SGHVS, FNYEAQ. Trimming stripped 5 bases from V and 4 bases from J, with 20 bases between. This CDR3 region has 17 residues. The CDR3 spells CASSQRFRGRGTGELFF. In nucleotides, the CDR3 is TGTGCCAGCAGCCAGAGGTTCAGGGGTCGAGGCACCGGGGAGCTGTTTTTT.

This clonotype appeared a few times. The J gene is TRBJ2-1, the V gene TRBV5-1, with D possibly matching TRBD2 (7 bases). The CDR3 sequence is 16 residues long. Germline V gene data show CDR1 as SGHRS and CDR2 as YFSETQ. Between the trimmed V and J ends, which lost 5 bases and 8 bases, there was a span of 23 bases. CDR3 nucleotide sequence: TGCGCCAGCAGTTCCGCTGCTGTACGGGGGGCGGATGAGCAGTTCTTC. Translation gives CASSSAAVRGADEQFF.

In nucleotides, the CDR3 is TGTGCCAGCAGCGTAGGGACTCTAGATGAGCAGTTCTTC. It is translated as CASSVGTLDEQFF. The J gene is TRBJ2-1, the V gene TRBV9; D is perhaps TRBD2 (5 bases). In germline, CDR1 is SGDLS, CDR2 YYNGEE. This CDR3 comprises 13 residues. V was cut by 0 bases and J by 8 bases, with 9 bases left in between.

The V gene is TRBV24-1, the J gene TRBJ1-5, with a possible D match to TRBD1 (5 bases). The CDR3 consists of 15 residues. The germline gives CDR1 KGHDR, CDR2 SFDVKD. V lost 4 bases and J 1 base, leaving 10 bases between the germline ends. CDR3 protein: CATSESGTSNQPQHF. The DNA of the CDR3 is TGTGCCACCAGTGAATCCGGGACGAGCAATCAGCCCCAGCATTTT.

This clonotype was seen only a few times. The chain recombines TRBV24-1 with TRBJ2-1, with D tentatively TRBD1 (6 bases). This CDR3 is 15 amino acids long. Trimming removed 5 bases from V and 4 bases from J, with 14 bases in between. From germline, CDR1 is KGHDR and CDR2 SFDVKD. This CDR3 reads CATSAFRDTYNEQFF. In DNA, the CDR3 is TGTGCCACCAGTGCTTTCCGGGACACTTACAATGAGCAGTTCTTC.

This chain uses TRBV7-9 with TRBJ1-2; D is unresolved. Germline loops: CDR1 SEHNR, CDR2 FQNEAQ (reference sequence). V lost 2 bases and J lost 5, with 15 bases in between. This CDR3 is 15 amino acids long. The CDR3, as DNA: TGTGCCAGCAGCTTACAGTCAGGAGGGAATTATGGCTACACCTTC. This sequence encodes CASSLQSGGNYGYTF.

In its sample, this clonotype was seen many times. The V call is TRBV12-3 or TRBV12-4, the J call TRBJ2-1; D possibly corresponds to TRBD1 (5 bases). The CDR3 is made up of 14 amino acids. V was pared by 1 base and J by 4 bases, with 8 bases between. Written as DNA, the CDR3 is TGTGCCAGCAGTTTAGGCAGGGCATACAATGAGCAGTTCTTC. As protein: CASSLGRAYNEQFF.

V and J are TRBV7-3 and TRBJ2-1, with a tentative D call TRBD1 (5 bases). V was clipped by 1 base and J by 4 bases, with 5 bases between them. Germline V gene sequence: CDR1 SGHTA, CDR2 FQGTGA. The CDR3 runs 13 residues. Here the CDR3 reads CASSLRQYNEQFF. As DNA, the CDR3 is TGTGCCAGCAGCTTAAGACAGTACAATGAGCAGTTCTTC.

The rearrangement links TRBV30 to TRBJ2-2; TRBD2 agrees at 12 bases. Germline V lookup: CDR1 GTSNPN, CDR2 SVGIG (reference sequence). Losses at the gene ends were 2 bases for V and 4 bases for J; bases not matched to a gene: 5. The CDR3 extends over 16 amino acids. The CDR3 loop is CAWSLAGGVATGELFF. Here the CDR3 DNA reads TGTGCCTGGAGTCTAGCGGGAGGGGTGGCCACCGGGGAGCTGTTTTTT.

This clonotype was detected only a few times. The DNA of the CDR3 is TGTGCCAGCAGCTTAGCCGGGACAGGGACCACTGAAGCTTTCTTT. Its protein is CASSLAGTGTTEAFF. This chain connects TRBV7-9 to TRBJ1-1, with 9 positions matching TRBD1. This CDR3 comprises 15 residues. Unmatched junction bases numbered 3, after V lost 0 bases and J lost 4 bases. Germline CDR1 is SEHNR and CDR2 is FQNEAQ (reference sequence).

This clonotype was observed a handful of times. V and J are TRBV7-8 and TRBJ2-7, with a possible D match to TRBD1 (5 bases). Germline V lookup: CDR1 SGHVS, CDR2 FQNEAQ. CDR3 size: 13 residues. V shed 1 base and J shed 6 bases, with 10 bases lying between them. CDR3 loop: CASSLGGSVEQYF. For the CDR3, the DNA is TGTGCCAGCAGCTTAGGGGGCAGTGTCGAGCAGTACTTC.

Only a few counts were recorded for this clonotype. The chain is built from TRBV7-9 and TRBJ1-1; D is undetermined. V was shortened by 5 bases and J by 5 bases, with 15 bases between the two germline ends. CDR3 size: 14 residues. Per germline, CDR1 SEHNR and CDR2 FQNEAQ (reference sequence). CDR3 in DNA: TGTGCCAGCAGCCCGAATCAGATTTTGACTGAAGCTTTCTTT. It translates to CASSPNQILTEAFF.

This clonotype was seen more than once but under ten times. The chain has TRBV19 and TRBJ2-1; possibly TRBD1 for D (8 bases). Looked up from germline, CDR1 is LNHDA and CDR2 is SQIVND (reference sequence). The V end lost 6 bases, the J end lost 8 bases, and 20 bases lay between the germline ends. The CDR3 extends over 15 amino acids. The CDR3 is CASSPDRGLADEQFF. The CDR3 DNA is TGTGCCAGTAGCCCAGACAGGGGTCTAGCGGATGAGCAGTTCTTC.

This clonotype has just a few counts. This chain connects TRBV7-8 to TRBJ1-2; no clear D. Trimming removed 1 base from V and 0 bases from J, with 12 bases in between. The germline V gene encodes CDR1 SGHVS and CDR2 FQNEAQ. The CDR3 is made up of 16 amino acids. The CDR3 protein is CASSLERYISNYGYTF. CDR3 sequence (DNA): TGTGCCAGCAGCTTAGAGCGCTACATTTCTAACTATGGCTACACCTTC.

V gene TRBV29-1 combines with J gene TRBJ1-1; D call uncertain. Trimming cost V 7 bases and J 1 base, with 10 bases left between them. This CDR3 is built from 12 residues. Germline V CDR1 and CDR2: SQVTM, ANQGSEA. DNA of the CDR3: TGCAGCGCCGGGAGTGGGAACACTGAAGCTTTCTTT. Translated, it gives CSAGSGNTEAFF.

This clonotype was seen a handful of times. The rearrangement joins TRBV30 to TRBJ2-7; 16 bases are a match to TRBD2. The CDR3 has 20 residues. J was trimmed by 0 bases and V by 3 bases; bases with no gene match: 14. The germline gives CDR1 GTSNPN, CDR2 SVGIG (reference sequence). CDR3 in amino acids: CAWRQPWGLAGGPSSYEQYF. As DNA, the CDR3 is TGTGCCTGGAGGCAACCCTGGGGACTAGCGGGAGGGCCGAGCTCCTACGAGCAGTACTTC.

In this sample, this clonotype turned up a few times. This sequence joins TRBV5-1 and TRBJ2-1, with 7 bases aligning to TRBD2. The germline gives CDR1 SGHRS, CDR2 YFSETQ. Unmatched junction bases numbered 10, after V lost 5 bases and J lost 2 bases. This CDR3 spans 16 amino acids. The CDR3 coding sequence is TGCGCCAGCAGACGGACTACCGGGGGGACCTACAATGAGCAGTTCTTC. This gives the protein CASRRTTGGTYNEQFF.

This clonotype was counted many times. The genes are TRBV6-5 and TRBJ2-2, with a tentative D call TRBD2 (6 bases). This CDR3 is 15 amino acids long. Germline-derived CDR1 and CDR2 are MNHEY and SVGAGI. Between the trimmed V and J ends, which lost 6 bases and 7 bases, there was a span of 18 bases. CDR3 sequence: CASSSSSGWVGELFF. CDR3 nucleotides: TGTGCCAGCAGCTCTTCGAGCGGGTGGGTCGGGGAGCTGTTTTTT.

The genes are TRBV5-1 and TRBJ1-3; TRBD1 might be the D (6 bases). V shed 0 bases and J shed 2 bases, with 9 bases lying between them. The CDR3 is 15 residues long. Germline lookup yields CDR1 SGHRS and CDR2 YFSETQ. CDR3 loop: CASSLDRATGNTIYF. The CDR3 nucleotides read TGCGCCAGCAGCTTGGACAGGGCGACTGGAAACACCATATATTTT.